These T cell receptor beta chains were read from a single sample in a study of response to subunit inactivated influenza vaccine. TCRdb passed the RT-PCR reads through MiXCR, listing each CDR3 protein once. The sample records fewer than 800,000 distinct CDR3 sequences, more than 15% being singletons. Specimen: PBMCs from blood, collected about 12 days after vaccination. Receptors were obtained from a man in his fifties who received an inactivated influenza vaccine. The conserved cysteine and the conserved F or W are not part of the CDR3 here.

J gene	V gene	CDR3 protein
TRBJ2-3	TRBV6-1	ASSDQGWEDTQY
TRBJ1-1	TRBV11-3	ASSWSADTEAF
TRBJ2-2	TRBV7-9	ASSFGLAQSGELF
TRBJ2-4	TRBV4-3	ASSLETTGPKNIQY
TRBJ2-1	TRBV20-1	SARESGRAGNEQF
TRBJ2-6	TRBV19	ASGTGGSVLT
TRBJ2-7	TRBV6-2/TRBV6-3	ASSRGFPYEQY
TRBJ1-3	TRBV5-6	ASSLKAGNTIY
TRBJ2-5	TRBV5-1	ASSPLTRETQY
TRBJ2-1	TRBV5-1	ASRPAQGNEQF
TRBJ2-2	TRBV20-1	SARVQTGWYTGELF
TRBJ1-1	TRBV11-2	ASSSRGGNVRGTEAF
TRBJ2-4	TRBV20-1	SARGTGTNIQY
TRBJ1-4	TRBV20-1	SAVRSGGRGEKLF
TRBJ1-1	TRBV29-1	SGTGTANTEAF
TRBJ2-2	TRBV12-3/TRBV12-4	VSSLGLGELF
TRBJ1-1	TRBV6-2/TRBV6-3	ASSYSRLTEAF
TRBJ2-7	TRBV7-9	ASSFPVSYEQY
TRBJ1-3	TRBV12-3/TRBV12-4	ASSLGLGNTIY
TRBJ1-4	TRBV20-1	SAAYRAGEKLF
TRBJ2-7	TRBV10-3	AISVDRGLYEQY
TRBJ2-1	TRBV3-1	ASSPLGSFINEQF
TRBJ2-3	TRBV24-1	ATSDPGLAGTTDTQY
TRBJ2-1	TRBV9	ASSVRSRESHNEQF
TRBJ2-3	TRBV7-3	ASSPAPGTTTDTQY
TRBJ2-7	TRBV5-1	ASSLGQSPLEQY
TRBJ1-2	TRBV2	ASSPWDGGYGYT
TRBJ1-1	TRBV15	ATSRVAGVTEAF
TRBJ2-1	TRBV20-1	SALAFDNEQF
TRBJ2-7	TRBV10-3	AISDRGHRYEQY
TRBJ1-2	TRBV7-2	ASRDPGVGYGYT
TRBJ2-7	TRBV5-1	ASAAGTDSYEQY
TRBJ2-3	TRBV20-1	SAKRQGKDTQY
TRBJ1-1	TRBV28	ASTGGTLNTEAF
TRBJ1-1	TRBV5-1	ASSKTRSNTEAF
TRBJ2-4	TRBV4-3	ASSPVTGLENIQY
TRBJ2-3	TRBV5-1	ASSFLVAGGTDTQY